The next 17 T cell receptor beta chains were all read from a single sample in a study of naive and memory T cell subsets. An equimolar mix of two oligonucleotides served as the beta constant-region primer for TRBC1 and TRBC2. Four rounds of PCR amplified the ligated cDNA using nested alpha and beta constant-region primers plus SP2. TCRdb reprocessed the UMI-ligation and nested PCR reads with MiXCR, giving one entry per CDR3 protein. This sample has roughly 80,000 distinct CDR3 sequences, with 8% to 9.5% found just once. The sequencing input was naive CD8+ T cells from blood. Receptors were obtained from a human donor in good health.

This clonotype was observed a few times. CDR3 in amino acids: CATSDLGTSVTGELFF. In DNA, the CDR3 is TGTGCCACCAGTGATTTGGGGACTAGCGTCACCGGGGAGCTGTTTTTT. The chain is built from TRBV24-1 and TRBJ2-2; 10 bases fit TRBD2. The CDR3 is 16 amino acids. J lost 4 bases, V lost 0 bases, and 1 base had no gene match. CDR1 is KGHDR, CDR2 SFDVKD, per germline.

Ten or more counts support this clonotype. The J gene is TRBJ2-5, the V gene TRBV4-3, with TRBD2 as a possible D gene (5 bases). In germline, CDR1 is LGHNA, CDR2 YSLEER. Trimming stripped 1 base from V and 4 bases from J, with 10 bases between. There are 14 residues in the CDR3. The CDR3 DNA reads TGCGCCAGCAGCCAAGGAGGAGGCGGAGAGACCCAGTACTTC. This codes for CASSQGGGGETQYF.

The chain couples TRBV12-3 or TRBV12-4 to TRBJ2-5; tentative D call: TRBD2 (5 bases). V was pared by 5 bases and J by 7 bases, with 8 bases between. The CDR3 sequence is 11 residues long. The CDR3 region is CASSPEGTQYF. CDR3 nucleotide sequence: TGTGCCAGCAGTCCCGAGGGGACCCAGTACTTC.

The table lists this clonotype with many counts. The J gene is TRBJ2-1, the V gene TRBV6-5; D remains unclear. Germline-derived CDR1 and CDR2 are MNHEY and SVGAGI. The CDR3 length is 12 residues. The ends were cut back, 3 bases at V and 7 bases at J, with 7 bases in the middle. CDR3 sequence reads: CASSYSRNEQFF. CDR3 nucleotide sequence: TGTGCCAGCAGTTATAGTAGGAATGAGCAGTTCTTC.

The chain recombines TRBV13 with TRBJ2-7, with TRBD1 matching over 11 bases. V dropped 4 bases and J dropped 4; count of bases not matched to a gene: 3. The CDR3 runs to 14 residues. Per the germline V gene, CDR1 is PRHDT and CDR2 is FYEKMQ (reference sequence). CDR3 residues: CASSSGQGEYEQYF. The CDR3 DNA sequence: TGTGCCAGCAGCTCGGGACAGGGGGAGTACGAGCAGTACTTC.

This clonotype has more than one count but fewer than ten. This sequence joins TRBV7-2 and TRBJ1-1; a weak D match, TRBD1 (5 bases). The CDR3 extends over 17 amino acids. Trimming stripped 6 bases from V and 0 bases from J, with 20 bases between. The V gene's germline CDR1 is SGHTA and CDR2 FQGNSA. CDR3 residues: CASRVPRGQGLNTEAFF. In nucleotides, the CDR3 is TGTGCCAGCAGAGTACCACGTGGCCAGGGACTGAACACTGAAGCTTTCTTT.

Regarding this clonotype: A junction boundary mismatches the germline segment, possibly from a read error. Written as DNA, the CDR3 is TGCAGCGTTGGGGACAGGGGGCCGGCAGGCTTCACCTTC. Translation gives CSVGDRGPAGFTF. The chain recombines TRBV29-1 with TRBJ1-2; 12 positions agree with TRBD1. CDR3 length equals 13 residues. CDR1 SQVTM and CDR2 ANQGSEA come from the germline V gene.

This clonotype was detected a few times. This chain joins TRBV6-1 and TRBJ2-4; 7 positions agree with TRBD2. V was clipped by 6 bases and J by 0 bases; unmatched bases: 11. Germline loops: CDR1 MNHNS, CDR2 SASEGT. The CDR3 extends over 17 amino acids. CDR3 nucleotides: TGTGCCAGCAGGGGTCTAGCGGAAGGACTAGCCAAAAACATTCAGTACTTC. It yields the protein CASRGLAEGLAKNIQYF.

The chain couples TRBV12-5 to TRBJ2-3; D is unresolved. V was cut by 3 bases and J by 2 bases, with 6 bases left in between. Germline CDR1 reads LGHNT; CDR2 reads FRNRAP. CDR3 size: 13 residues. This chain's CDR3 is CASGLTDTDTQYF. CDR3 sequence (DNA): TGTGCTAGTGGTTTAACAGACACAGATACGCAGTATTTT.

This clonotype appeared many times. The chain has TRBV7-9 and TRBJ2-7, with 9 bases aligning to TRBD2. Germline V gene sequence: CDR1 SEHNR, CDR2 FQNEAQ (reference sequence). The CDR3 has 17 residues. Trimming removed 4 bases from V and 0 bases from J; junction bases left unmatched: 10. In DNA, the CDR3 is TGTGCCAGCAGCTCACAGACTAGCGGTGGGAGCTCCTACGAGCAGTACTTC. As protein: CASSSQTSGGSSYEQYF.

This clonotype was detected only a few times. The CDR3 region is CASSLEQRDPYEQYF. CDR3 DNA: TGTGCCAGCAGCTTAGAACAGCGGGACCCCTACGAGCAGTACTTC. The V gene is TRBV11-2, the J gene TRBJ2-7; 7 positions agree with TRBD2. Germline trimming cut 0 bases from V and 2 bases from J; bases unmatched to any gene: 4. The CDR3 sequence is 15 residues long. Germline CDR1 reads SGHAT; CDR2 reads FQNNGV.

Ten or more counts support this clonotype. V gene TRBV20-1 combines with J gene TRBJ2-1, with TRBD2 identical over 7 bases. Trimming took 6 bases from V and 0 from J; bases not matched to a gene: 14. Germline V CDR1 and CDR2: DFQATT, SNEGSKA (reference sequence). The CDR3 has 17 amino acids. The CDR3, as DNA: TGCAGTGCCAAGGGACTACCCCCTGAAAGCTCCTACAATGAGCAGTTCTTC. Translation gives CSAKGLPPESSYNEQFF.

There are a few counts of this clonotype. The chain carries TRBV7-2 and TRBJ1-4, with unresolved D. Germline loops: CDR1 SGHTA, CDR2 FQGNSA. This CDR3 is built from 14 residues. The V and J ends lost 0 bases and 13 bases respectively, with 15 bases between them. Written as DNA, the CDR3 is TGTGCCAGCAGCTTAGCGAGGCGGGCGGAAGGACTGTTTTTT. Its translation is CASSLARRAEGLFF.

This clonotype was detected a few times. V is TRBV6-1 and J is TRBJ1-2; perhaps TRBD1 as D (5 bases). V shed 2 bases and J shed 1 base, with 11 bases lying between them. CDR3 size: 15 residues. Germline lookup yields CDR1 MNHNS and CDR2 SASEGT. CDR3 DNA: TGTGCCAGCAGTGAACAGGACACAATTAACTATGGCTACACCTTC. Its protein is CASSEQDTINYGYTF.

At least ten counts were recorded for this clonotype. The gene calls are TRBV20-1 and TRBJ1-2, with 7 bases lining up with TRBD1. Germline V gene data show CDR1 as DFQATT and CDR2 as SNEGSKA (reference sequence). V lost 6 bases to trimming and J lost 2 bases; unmatched junction nucleotides: 6. The CDR3 sequence is 13 residues long. The CDR3 here is CSARDSRNYGYTF. The CDR3 DNA follows: TGCAGTGCAAGGGACAGTCGGAACTATGGCTACACCTTC.

This clonotype was observed a handful of times. The CDR3 sequence is CASRSAGETEAFF. The CDR3 DNA sequence: TGTGCCAGCAGATCCGCCGGGGAAACTGAAGCTTTCTTT. The V gene is TRBV28, the J gene TRBJ1-1; D not certain. This CDR3 has 13 amino acids. Trimming left V 6 bases short and J 5 bases short, with 13 bases between. CDR1 MDHEN and CDR2 SYDVKM come from the germline V gene.

The CDR3 nucleotides are TGCAGTGCCGACGGACAGTCTCCACCTTCCCCCCTCCACTTT. Its translation: CSADGQSPPSPLHF. The genes are TRBV20-1 and TRBJ1-6; a weak D match, TRBD1 (6 bases). From germline, CDR1 is DFQATT and CDR2 SNEGSKA (reference sequence). This CDR3 has 14 residues. Trimming pared 6 bases from V and 13 bases from J, leaving 22 bases between.